The rows below give T cell receptor beta chains drawn from one sample of a study of shared clonotypes between healthy human individuals. Repertoires were generated with immunoSEQ multiplex PCR, while TCRdb's copy carries only in-frame clones and drops some. The sample contains roughly 2.1 million clones, 90% to 95% of which appear only once. The source material was naive CD8+ T cells from PBMCs. The receptors stem from a young man in good health. Some clones in this sample may be carry-over from other donors' samples. Each CDR3 is given with its conserved first and last residue. Each record gives: V gene, J gene, clone size, D gene, CDR3 protein, CDR3 DNA. D genes are given only for firm matches. Clone size is given for some rows only: seen once, a few or many times, or a class if the clone is expanded.

V gene: TRBV11-1
J gene: TRBJ2-7
clone size: NA
D gene: TRBD2
CDR3 protein: CASSLGLAGSYEQYF
CDR3 DNA: TGTGCCAGCAGCTTGGGACTAGCGGGTTCCTACGAGCAGTACTTC

V gene: TRBV12-5
J gene: TRBJ1-1
clone size: NA
D gene: NA
CDR3 protein: CASAEGNTEAFF
CDR3 DNA: TGTGCTAGTGCGGAGGGGAACACTGAAGCTTTCTTT

V gene: TRBV10-2
J gene: TRBJ2-1
clone size: NA
D gene: TRBD2
CDR3 protein: CASRGLAGVPLNPEQFF
CDR3 DNA: TGCGCCAGCAGGGGACTAGCGGGAGTCCCCCTAAATCCTGAGCAGTTCTTC

V gene: TRBV9
J gene: TRBJ1-2
clone size: NA
D gene: NA
CDR3 protein: CASSPDRTNYGYTF
CDR3 DNA: TGTGCCAGCAGCCCTGACAGAACAAACTATGGCTACACCTTC

V gene: TRBV19
J gene: TRBJ2-4
clone size: NA
D gene: TRBD1
CDR3 protein: CASSSPPTGIQNIQYF
CDR3 DNA: TGTGCCAGTAGTAGCCCGCCGACAGGGATCCAAAACATTCAGTACTTC

V gene: TRBV6-5
J gene: TRBJ1-2
clone size: NA
D gene: NA
CDR3 protein: CASSYFGGGYGYTF
CDR3 DNA: TGTGCCAGCAGTTACTTCGGCGGTGGCTATGGCTACACCTTC

V gene: TRBV7-9
J gene: TRBJ2-5
clone size: few
D gene: NA
CDR3 protein: CASTDARGTQYF
CDR3 DNA: TGTGCCAGCACCGACGCGCGAGGGACCCAGTACTTC

V gene: TRBV27
J gene: TRBJ2-7
clone size: NA
D gene: TRBD2
CDR3 protein: CASSLSMGTSSYEQYF
CDR3 DNA: TGTGCCAGCAGTTTATCGATGGGGACTAGCTCCTACGAGCAGTACTTC

V gene: TRBV28
J gene: TRBJ2-7
clone size: NA
D gene: NA
CDR3 protein: CASAPRLSPYEQYF
CDR3 DNA: TGTGCCAGCGCACCCCGACTGTCCCCCTACGAGCAGTACTTC

V gene: TRBV28
J gene: TRBJ1-5
clone size: NA
D gene: NA
CDR3 protein: CASSLRGGNQPQHF
CDR3 DNA: TGTGCCAGCAGTTTACGGGGGGGCAATCAGCCCCAGCATTTT

V gene: TRBV9
J gene: TRBJ1-4
clone size: NA
D gene: NA
CDR3 protein: CASSYRDGSEKLFF
CDR3 DNA: TGTGCCAGCAGCTACCGGGACGGGAGTGAAAAACTGTTTTTT

V gene: TRBV11-1
J gene: TRBJ2-3
clone size: once
D gene: TRBD1
CDR3 protein: CASSWDRVSGTDTQYF
CDR3 DNA: TGTGCCAGCAGCTGGGACAGGGTTAGCGGCACAGATACGCAGTATTTT

V gene: TRBV29-1
J gene: TRBJ2-1
clone size: NA
D gene: TRBD1
CDR3 protein: CSVEAPGQGKDTGSSYNEQFF
CDR3 DNA: TGCAGCGTTGAAGCCCCGGGACAGGGAAAAGACACCGGCAGCTCCTACAATGAGCAGTTCTTC

V gene: TRBV19
J gene: TRBJ1-2
clone size: few
D gene: NA
CDR3 protein: CASSSQADGYTF
CDR3 DNA: TGTGCCAGTAGTAGCCAGGCGGATGGCTACACCTTC

V gene: TRBV7-9
J gene: TRBJ2-2
clone size: NA
D gene: TRBD1
CDR3 protein: CASSLPGQTTGELFF
CDR3 DNA: TGTGCCAGCAGCTTACCGGGACAGACTACCGGGGAGCTGTTTTTT

V gene: TRBV7-8
J gene: TRBJ2-7
clone size: once
D gene: TRBD1
CDR3 protein: CASSSPRDSHYEQYF
CDR3 DNA: TGTGCCAGCAGCTCGCCCCGGGACAGTCACTACGAGCAGTACTTC

V gene: TRBV4-3
J gene: TRBJ2-7
clone size: NA
D gene: NA
CDR3 protein: CASSQDYRALSYEQYF
CDR3 DNA: TGCGCCAGCAGCCAAGATTACAGGGCCCTCTCCTACGAGCAGTACTTC

V gene: TRBV6-5
J gene: TRBJ2-5
clone size: NA
D gene: NA
CDR3 protein: CASTSVHSSETQYF
CDR3 DNA: TGTGCCAGCACCTCCGTACATAGTTCGGAGACCCAGTACTTC

V gene: TRBV28
J gene: TRBJ2-5
clone size: NA
D gene: NA
CDR3 protein: CASSLDSRLEETQYF
CDR3 DNA: TGTGCCAGCAGTTTAGACTCCCGGCTAGAAGAGACCCAGTACTTC

V gene: TRBV28
J gene: TRBJ2-7
clone size: NA
D gene: NA
CDR3 protein: CASTGRGYEQYF
CDR3 DNA: TGTGCCAGCACAGGCCGGGGGTACGAGCAGTACTTC

V gene: TRBV27
J gene: TRBJ2-7
clone size: NA
D gene: NA
CDR3 protein: CASSFGTNYEQYF
CDR3 DNA: TGTGCCAGCAGCTTCGGGACAAACTACGAGCAGTACTTC

V gene: TRBV7-9
J gene: TRBJ2-1
clone size: NA
D gene: NA
CDR3 protein: CASSDRSGARSIGYFF
CDR3 DNA: TGTGCCAGCAGCGACCGTTCGGGAGCCAGGTCAATCGGATACTTCTTC

V gene: TRBV19
J gene: TRBJ2-7
clone size: NA
D gene: NA
CDR3 protein: CASSTPGETYEQYF
CDR3 DNA: TGTGCCAGTAGTACTCCGGGTGAGACCTACGAGCAGTACTTC

V gene: TRBV27
J gene: TRBJ2-7
clone size: NA
D gene: NA
CDR3 protein: CASSFRGNYEQYF
CDR3 DNA: TGTGCCAGCAGTTTTCGCGGGAACTACGAGCAGTACTTC

V gene: TRBV28
J gene: TRBJ1-4
clone size: NA
D gene: NA
CDR3 protein: CASRIEDRLNEKLFF
CDR3 DNA: TGTGCCAGCAGAATAGAGGACAGACTAAATGAAAAACTGTTTTTT

V gene: TRBV29-1
J gene: TRBJ2-7
clone size: NA
D gene: NA
CDR3 protein: CSASGTDSKDEQYF
CDR3 DNA: TGCAGCGCATCCGGGACCGACTCCAAAGACGAGCAGTACTTC

V gene: TRBV4-1
J gene: TRBJ2-1
clone size: NA
D gene: NA
CDR3 protein: CASSQDQLAYNEQFF
CDR3 DNA: TGCGCCAGCAGCCAGGACCAACTAGCCTACAATGAGCAGTTCTTC

V gene: TRBV4-1
J gene: TRBJ1-4
clone size: NA
D gene: NA
CDR3 protein: CASSQPGPREKLFF
CDR3 DNA: TGCGCCAGCAGCCAGCCCGGCCCAAGGGAAAAACTGTTTTTT

V gene: TRBV6-1
J gene: TRBJ1-2
clone size: NA
D gene: TRBD1
CDR3 protein: CASSPPDRGSGYTF
CDR3 DNA: TGTGCCAGCAGTCCCCCGGACAGGGGTTCTGGCTACACCTTC

V gene: TRBV19
J gene: TRBJ2-7
clone size: NA
D gene: TRBD1
CDR3 protein: CASSFSGTGGYEQYF
CDR3 DNA: TGTGCCAGTAGTTTCTCCGGGACAGGGGGCTACGAGCAGTACTTC

V gene: TRBV19
J gene: TRBJ2-7
clone size: NA
D gene: NA
CDR3 protein: CASSIGESAEQYF
CDR3 DNA: TGTGCCAGTAGTATTGGGGAATCAGCCGAGCAGTACTTC

V gene: TRBV16
J gene: TRBJ2-2
clone size: NA
D gene: TRBD2
CDR3 protein: CASSQSLAGTTGELFF
CDR3 DNA: TGTGCCAGCAGCCAATCTCTAGCGGGAACCACCGGGGAGCTGTTTTTT

V gene: TRBV7-9
J gene: TRBJ2-1
clone size: once
D gene: TRBD2
CDR3 protein: CASSLLAGTNNEQFF
CDR3 DNA: TGTGCCAGCAGCTTACTAGCGGGAACTAATAATGAGCAGTTCTTC

V gene: TRBV4-2
J gene: TRBJ1-1
clone size: NA
D gene: TRBD1
CDR3 protein: CASSQDGQGTDTEAFF
CDR3 DNA: TGTGCCAGCAGCCAGGACGGACAGGGAACAGACACTGAAGCTTTCTTT

V gene: TRBV28
J gene: TRBJ1-5
clone size: NA
D gene: NA
CDR3 protein: CASKGNRNQPQHF
CDR3 DNA: TGTGCCAGCAAAGGGAATCGCAATCAGCCCCAGCATTTT

V gene: TRBV27
J gene: TRBJ1-5
clone size: NA
D gene: NA
CDR3 protein: CASSLSLRSNQPQHF
CDR3 DNA: TGTGCCAGCAGTTTATCGTTGCGTAGCAATCAGCCCCAGCATTTT

V gene: TRBV4-3
J gene: TRBJ2-7
clone size: NA
D gene: TRBD2
CDR3 protein: CASSQGMGLAVNEQYF
CDR3 DNA: TGCGCCAGCAGCCAAGGAATGGGACTAGCGGTGAACGAGCAGTACTTC

V gene: TRBV7-9
J gene: TRBJ2-7
clone size: NA
D gene: TRBD2
CDR3 protein: CASSPGLARYEQYF
CDR3 DNA: TGTGCCAGCAGCCCTGGACTAGCCCGCTACGAGCAGTACTTC